This record concerns one T cell receptor beta chain sequence. Donors were healthy HIV-negative adults without recently reported acute infections or vaccinations. This record comes from a study of shared clonotypes between healthy human individuals. Generated by immunoSEQ multiplex PCR, the TCRdb table keeps only in-frame clones and is missing some. The sample contains roughly 490,000 clones, around three quarters of which appear only once. CDR1 is SGHVS, CDR2 FQNEAQ, per germline. The CDR3 totals 17 residues. The J segment lost 5 bases and the V segment lost 5 bases, leaving 10 bases of the junction unmatched.

This chain joins TRBV7-8 and TRBJ2-3, with 13 nucleotides matching TRBD2. This receptor was taken from a woman in her thirties or forties in good health. Some clones in this sample may be carry-over from other donors' samples. The sequenced sample was PBMCs. CDR3 in amino acids: CASSPRIGTSGKDTQYF. DNA of the CDR3: TGTGCCAGCAGCCCTCGAATCGGGACTAGCGGGAAAGATACGCAGTATTTT.